This is a list of T cell receptor beta chains from one sample in a study of blood T cell repertoires in COVID-19. The method was immunoSEQ multiplex PCR; TCRdb's version includes in-frame clones alone and lacks a portion of them. Here the sample spans around 200,000 clones, roughly 89% being singletons. Sequencing was performed on peripheral blood. The receptors were sampled from a man in his fifties or sixties with acute or convalescent COVID-19. Each CDR3 is given with its conserved first and last residue. Fields, in order: clone size, D gene, V gene, J gene, CDR3 DNA, CDR3 protein. A D gene is named only where the DNA matches it firmly. Some rows mark clone size as missing; the rest say once, few, many or name a class of expanded clone.

.,TRBD2,TRBV5-4,TRBJ2-1,TGTGCCAGCAGCTTTACTAGCGGTTACAATGAGCAGTTCTTC,CASSFTSGYNEQFF
.,TRBD1,TRBV6-1,TRBJ1-1,TGTGCCAGCAGTGAAGCGCGGGCAGGGGGATCTTTCTTT,CASSEARAGGSFF
few,.,TRBV18,TRBJ1-3,TGTGCCAGCTCACCACCCGGTTCTGGAAACACCATATATTTT,CASSPPGSGNTIYF
.,TRBD1,TRBV6-6,TRBJ1-2,TGTGCCAGCAGACTCCGGGACAGGGACTATGGCTACACCTTC,CASRLRDRDYGYTF
once,.,TRBV5-1,TRBJ1-3,TGCGCCAGCAGCGACCTAGACTCTGGAAACACCATATATTTT,CASSDLDSGNTIYF
.,.,TRBV6-5,TRBJ2-1,TGTGCCAGCGATCGGGACAATCGGGAGCAGTTCTTC,CASDRDNREQFF
.,.,TRBV18,TRBJ2-2,TGTGCCAGCTCAAGGACTTCAAACACCGGGGAGCTGTTTTTT,CASSRTSNTGELFF
.,.,TRBV7-9,TRBJ2-2,TGTGCCTACTACTTATCGGGTCCCGGGGAGCTGTTTTTT,CAYYLSGPGELFF
.,TRBD1,TRBV9,TRBJ2-2,TGTGCCAGCAGCTCCCGGACAGGGCAGAGGAACACCGGGGAGCTGTTTTTT,CASSSRTGQRNTGELFF
.,TRBD1,TRBV4-1,TRBJ1-6,TGCGCCAGCAGCCAAGATCAAGGACAGGGACATTCACCCCTCCACTTT,CASSQDQGQGHSPLHF
.,.,TRBV12-3/TRBV12-4,TRBJ2-7,TGTGCCAGCAGTCCTCGGACACCATTGGTGCAGTACTTC,CASSPRTPLVQYF
.,TRBD1,TRBV5-6,TRBJ2-7,TGTGCCAGCAGCTCACAGGGGAGCGGCACCTACGAGCAGTACTTC,CASSSQGSGTYEQYF
.,.,TRBV15,TRBJ2-2,TGTGCCACCAGCAGGGGACTTTTGAACACCGGGGAGCTGTTTTTT,CATSRGLLNTGELFF
.,.,TRBV5-5,TRBJ1-1,TGTGCCAGCAGCTTTCTCAAAGGGGAGGGGAACACTGAAGCTTTCTTT,CASSFLKGEGNTEAFF
.,.,TRBV7-2,TRBJ2-7,TGTGCCAGCAGCGGTTTCGACAGGAGCTACGAGCAGTACTTC,CASSGFDRSYEQYF
.,.,TRBV27,TRBJ2-1,TGTGCCAGCAGTTTAGCGGGGTACAATGAGCAGTTCTTC,CASSLAGYNEQFF
.,.,TRBV21-1,TRBJ1-5,TGTGCCAGCAGACGACCGGGACAGGGGGCCCAGCCCCAGCATTTT,CASRRPGQGAQPQHF
once,.,TRBV7-2,TRBJ1-1,TGTGCCAGCAGCTCCGTACCGGGTACTGAAGCTTTCTTT,CASSSVPGTEAFF
.,.,TRBV5-5,TRBJ2-3,TGTGCCAGCAGCTTGCGGGACACAGATACGCAGTATTTT,CASSLRDTDTQYF
few,.,TRBV19,TRBJ2-7,TGTGCCAGTAGTACGGGCTACGAGCAGTACTTC,CASSTGYEQYF
.,TRBD2,TRBV4-2,TRBJ2-7,TGTGCCAGCAGCCAGACTAGCGCACAAACCTACGAGCAGTACTTC,CASSQTSAQTYEQYF
.,.,TRBV28,TRBJ1-1,TGTGCCAGCAGTTTATCTATCCAGGGAGGGGCTTTCTTT,CASSLSIQGGAFF
.,.,TRBV6-5,TRBJ1-2,TGTGCCAGCACCGATCGGGTTTTGAGTGGCTACACCTTC,CASTDRVLSGYTF
.,TRBD1,TRBV6-4,TRBJ2-1,TGTGCCAGCAGTGACTCTGGACAGGGGGCGAGGAATGAGCAGTTCTTC,CASSDSGQGARNEQFF
.,.,TRBV3-1/TRBV3-2,TRBJ1-2,TGTGCCAGCAGCCAAGAAGCGGGGTTTGGCTACACCTTC,CASSQEAGFGYTF
.,TRBD2,TRBV5-1,TRBJ2-7,TGCGCCAGCAGCTTGGGACTAGCATCCTACGAGCAGTACTTC,CASSLGLASYEQYF
.,TRBD2,TRBV5-1,TRBJ2-3,TGCGCCAGCAGACCGGGACTAGCGGGGGGAACTAGCACAGATACGCAGTATTTT,CASRPGLAGGTSTDTQYF
.,.,TRBV28,TRBJ1-2,TGTGCCAGCAGTTTAGCGGGGAAGAGCTACACCTTC,CASSLAGKSYTF
.,.,TRBV7-9,TRBJ1-1,TGTGCCAGCAGCTTAGGGCAGGTGGGAGCTTTCTTT,CASSLGQVGAFF
once,.,TRBV4-1,TRBJ2-7,TGCGCCAGCAGCCAAGAATTCAGGGTTGGCGAGCAGTACTTC,CASSQEFRVGEQYF
few,.,TRBV19,TRBJ1-6,TGTGCCAGTAGTATGAAGGTAGGGGGATATTATTCACCCCTCCACTTT,CASSMKVGGYYSPLHF
.,.,TRBV6-2/TRBV6-3,TRBJ2-2,TGTGCCAGCAGTTATCAGCGGAACACCGGGGAGCTGTTTTTT,CASSYQRNTGELFF
.,.,TRBV28,TRBJ1-1,TGTGCCAGCAGCCGTCGACAGAACACTGAAGCTTTCTTT,CASSRRQNTEAFF
.,TRBD1,TRBV5-8,TRBJ2-3,TGTGCCAGCAGCCAGGGGGACAGACCCGGGGATACGCAGTATTTT,CASSQGDRPGDTQYF
.,TRBD1,TRBV6-5,TRBJ1-1,TGTGCCAGCAGAGGGACAGGGAGCACTGAAGCTTTCTTT,CASRGTGSTEAFF
.,.,TRBV7-2,TRBJ1-1,TGTGCCAGCAGCTTAGAGGCAGTTCGGGACACTGAAGCTTTCTTT,CASSLEAVRDTEAFF
.,.,TRBV28,TRBJ1-2,TGTGCCAGCAGTTTACCAGGGGCGAGGGGCTACACCTTC,CASSLPGARGYTF
once,.,TRBV10-3,TRBJ2-1,TGTGCCATCAGTGTAACCTACAATGAGCAGTTCTTC,CAISVTYNEQFF
.,.,TRBV11-3,TRBJ1-5,TGTGCCAGCCCGAGGCTCAATCAGCCCCAGCATTTT,CASPRLNQPQHF
.,TRBD1,TRBV3-1/TRBV3-2,TRBJ1-6,TGTGCCAGTACGATACAGGGGAAAGAGAATTCACCCCTCCACTTT,CASTIQGKENSPLHF
.,.,TRBV5-6,TRBJ1-3,TGTGCCAGCAGCTTAGGTCCTCCTCCAAGAGGAGACACCATATATTTT,CASSLGPPPRGDTIYF
.,TRBD1,TRBV30,TRBJ1-1,TGTGCCTGGAGTGGGGCCACCGGGACAGGGGTACGATTCAGGGGCGACACTGAAGCTTTCTTT,CAWSGATGTGVRFRGDTEAFF